The entry below describes one T cell receptor (beta chain). Its antigen is currently unknown. This entry comes from a study of cytomegalovirus exposure and HLA in healthy donors. This CDR3 has 13 residues. Deletions cut 6 bases from V and 0 bases from J, with 8 bases between. The V gene's germline CDR1 is MDHEN and CDR2 SYDVKM. A multiplex PCR was run with 60 Vbeta primers and 13 Jbeta primers. Sequenced by immunoSEQ multiplex PCR; TCRdb stores in-frame clones only, minus some. The sample lists under 300,000 clones, approximately 70% seen once, with around 2% in the top ten. The study, taken as a whole, reports: In a later analysis, TCR beta V- and J-gene trimming showed a link to a missense DCLRE1C variant. The study labeled fewer than 200 TCR beta chains cytomegalovirus-associated.

The rearrangement joins TRBV28 to TRBJ1-2; D remains unclear. The source of this sequence is a female donor in good health and CMV-seronegative. Sequencing was done on a sample of PBMCs. For the CDR3, the DNA is TGTGCCAGCAGCCGTCTTACTAACTATGGCTACACCTTC. Encoded protein: CASSRLTNYGYTF.